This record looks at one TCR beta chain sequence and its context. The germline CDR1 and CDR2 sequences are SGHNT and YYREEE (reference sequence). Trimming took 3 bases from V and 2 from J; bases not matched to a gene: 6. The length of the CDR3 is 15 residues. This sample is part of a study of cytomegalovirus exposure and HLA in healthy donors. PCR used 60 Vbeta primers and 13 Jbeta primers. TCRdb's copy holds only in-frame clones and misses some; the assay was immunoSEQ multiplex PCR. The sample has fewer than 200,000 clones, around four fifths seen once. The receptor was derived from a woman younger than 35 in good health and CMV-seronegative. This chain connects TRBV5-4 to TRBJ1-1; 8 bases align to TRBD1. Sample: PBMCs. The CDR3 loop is CASSSAGTGNTEAFF. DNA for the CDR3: TGTGCCAGCAGCTCGGCCGGGACAGGAAACACTGAAGCTTTCTTT.